This is a list of T cell receptor beta chains from one sample in a study of CD8+ T cells in alopecia areata. The table came from immunoSEQ multiplex PCR; TCRdb's copy has only in-frame clones and leaves some out. The data show 200,000 to 250,000 clones, roughly 64% seen once. The source material was CD4+ T cells sorted from blood, sampled at week 4, from a patient treated with tofacitinib. Receptor source: a human donor with alopecia areata. CDR3s include the opening cysteine and the closing phenylalanine or tryptophan. A D gene is named only where the DNA matches it firmly. Expanded clones are given a class, and other clones once, few, many or no size at all.

abundance | j_gene | d_gene | v_gene | CDR3nt | CDR3aa
few | TRBJ1-1 | TRBD1 | TRBV29-1 | TGCAGCGTTGACCGACAGGGTTTTCGAGCTTTCTTT | CSVDRQGFRAFF
. | TRBJ2-1 | TRBD2 | TRBV27 | TGTGCCAGCACGAAGTCGGGGGGGGGACGGGAGCAGTTCTTC | CASTKSGGGREQFF
few | TRBJ1-3 | . | TRBV10-3 | TGTGCCATCAGGCCAGGGACGGCTGGAAACACCATATATTTT | CAIRPGTAGNTIYF
. | TRBJ2-1 | . | TRBV6-1 | TGTGCCAGCAGTGAAGCGGGGGCTGGGGAGCAGTTCTTC | CASSEAGAGEQFF
. | TRBJ1-1 | . | TRBV10-3 | TGTGCCATCAGTGACCTCGGCGGATTGAACACTGAAGCTTTCTTT | CAISDLGGLNTEAFF
. | TRBJ2-5 | . | TRBV7-2 | TGTGCCAGCAGCTCGGGCTCCGAGACCCAGTACTTC | CASSSGSETQYF
. | TRBJ1-6 | . | TRBV2 | TGTGCCAGCAGTGAAGATTCAGGAGACCCCCTCCACTTT | CASSEDSGDPLHF
. | TRBJ1-3 | TRBD1 | TRBV10-3 | TGTGCCATCAGCCAGGACAGGCACTCTGGAAACACCATATATTTT | CAISQDRHSGNTIYF
. | TRBJ1-2 | . | TRBV11-1 | TGTGCCAGCAGCTTGGGTACTAACTATGGCTACACCTTC | CASSLGTNYGYTF
. | TRBJ1-4 | TRBD1 | TRBV7-2 | TGTGCCAGCAGCTTAGACGCAGGGGGAGGAGAAAAACTGTTTTTT | CASSLDAGGGEKLFF
. | TRBJ1-2 | . | TRBV19 | TGTGCCAGTAGTATCGGAGTTAACTATGGCTACACCTTC | CASSIGVNYGYTF